What follows are 11 T cell receptor beta chains derived from one specimen sequenced in a study of T cell responses to AZD1222 COVID-19 vaccine. Clones were sequenced by immunoSEQ multiplex PCR, and TCRdb holds only the in-frame ones, with some missing. The repertoire includes under 200,000 clones, around nine tenths of them detected once, and roughly 5.5% sits in the top ten. This material consisted of peripheral blood, taken on day 0 of AZD1222 vaccination. The receptor set was obtained from an adult in good health.

The gene calls are TRBV7-2 and TRBJ1-5, with a possible D match to TRBD1 (5 bases). Germline CDR1 and CDR2: SGHTA and FQGNSA. V was cut by 2 bases and J by 0 bases, with 8 bases left in between. The CDR3 has 15 amino acids. CDR3 nucleotide sequence: TGTGCCAGCAGCTTAACACAGGCTAGCAATCAGCCCCAGCATTTT. It codes for CASSLTQASNQPQHF.

J is TRBJ1-1 and V is TRBV7-2; D perhaps matches TRBD1 (5 bases). The CDR3 is made up of 14 amino acids. V was clipped by 1 base and J by 4 bases, with 10 bases between them. From germline, CDR1 is SGHTA and CDR2 FQGNSA. CDR3 in DNA: TGTGCCAGCAGCTTAGTCCCAGGGACCACTGAAGCTTTCTTT. Residues: CASSLVPGTTEAFF.

The sample holds one count of this clone. This chain links TRBV7-8 with TRBJ1-5; D gene unclear. The CDR3 extends over 16 amino acids. Trimming shortened V by 0 bases and J by 0 bases, and 9 bases separated the two germline ends. CDR1 is SGHVS, CDR2 FQNEAQ, per germline. The CDR3 bases are TGTGCCAGCAGCTTAGCGGCAGCACATAGCAATCAGCCCCAGCATTTT. Its protein is CASSLAAAHSNQPQHF.

This chain connects TRBV7-8 to TRBJ1-1; unclear D gene. Germline V CDR1 and CDR2: SGHVS, FQNEAQ. The CDR3 runs 15 residues. V lost 1 base to trimming and J lost 2 bases, with 11 bases between them. CDR3: CASSLGSNGNTEAFF. DNA of the CDR3: TGTGCCAGCAGCTTAGGGTCCAACGGCAACACTGAAGCTTTCTTT.

The chain joins TRBV11-2 to TRBJ2-4; 10 bases line up with TRBD1. Trimming removed 5 bases from V and 0 bases from J; junction bases left unmatched: 10. CDR1 and CDR2 from the germline V gene are SGHAT and FQNNGV. The CDR3 has 18 amino acids. The CDR3 region is CASSAGTGVTLAKNIQYF. CDR3 bases: TGTGCCAGCAGCGCCGGGACAGGGGTAACCTTAGCCAAAAACATTCAGTACTTC.

In this sample, this clone turned up once. The chain couples TRBV14 to TRBJ2-3, with unresolved D. V shed 1 base and J shed 8 bases, with 10 bases lying between them. Per the germline V gene, CDR1 is SGHDN and CDR2 is FVKESK. The CDR3 length is 13 residues. The CDR3 reads CASSQVSGGTQYF. CDR3 nucleotide sequence: TGTGCCAGCAGCCAAGTGTCGGGCGGTACGCAGTATTTT.

The rearrangement joins TRBV12-3 or TRBV12-4 to TRBJ1-1; D is unclear. CDR3 length: 13 residues. Trimming stripped 5 bases from V and 3 bases from J, with 10 bases between. CDR3: CASSRGIHTEAFF. CDR3 coding DNA: TGTGCCAGCAGTCGCGGGATTCACACTGAAGCTTTCTTT.

This chain joins TRBV6-5 and TRBJ1-6; 7 bases align to TRBD1. Germline V CDR1 and CDR2: MNHEY, SVGAGI. CDR3 length equals 15 residues. V was pared by 7 bases and J by 8 bases, with 11 bases of the junction left unmatched. The CDR3 loop reads CASILGQAGDSPLHF. Here the CDR3 DNA reads TGTGCCAGCATCCTCGGACAGGCGGGGGATTCACCCCTCCACTTT.

The V and J genes are TRBV27 and TRBJ1-1; TRBD1 agrees at 9 bases. Trimming cost V 2 bases and J 4 bases; bases outside gene matches: 5. The CDR3 runs 15 residues. Germline V gene sequence: CDR1 MNHEY, CDR2 SMNVEV (reference sequence). CDR3 nucleotides: TGTGCCAGCAGTTTAAGGGGGACAGGGACCACTGAAGCTTTCTTT. Amino acid sequence: CASSLRGTGTTEAFF.

The genes are TRBV10-2 and TRBJ2-1; D call uncertain. Per the germline V gene, CDR1 is WSHSY and CDR2 is SAAADI. V lost 6 bases to trimming and J lost 9 bases, with 15 bases between them. The CDR3 runs 13 residues. CDR3 protein: CASSAEVVREQFF. CDR3 nucleotide sequence: TGCGCCAGCAGCGCCGAGGTAGTCCGTGAGCAGTTCTTC.

A single count supports this clone. This CDR3 is also generated by other DNA sequences in the sample. This chain uses TRBV7-2 with TRBJ1-2, with 8 bases that match TRBD1. The CDR3 covers 13 residues. Germline V gene lookup returns CDR1 SGHTA and CDR2 FQGNSA. V was clipped by 4 bases and J by 4 bases; unmatched bases: 2. In DNA, the CDR3 is TGTGCCAGCAGCTCTGGACAGGGCTATGGCTACACCTTC. Protein product: CASSSGQGYGYTF.